A single sample is the source of the 26 T cell receptor beta chains below, sequenced in a study of radiotherapy plus CTLA-4 blockade in lung cancer. Profiling relied on immunoSEQ multiplex PCR, and the TCRdb table lists in-frame clones only, not all of them. The repertoire holds about 80,000 clones, with around 86% as singletons. Sequencing used peripheral blood, obtained from a patient treated with radiotherapy plus ipilimumab. These receptors were collected from a human donor with non-small cell lung cancer who had stable disease on radiotherapy plus ipilimumab.

A few counts support this clone. CDR3: CASSEAVAGLSTDTQYF. The DNA for the CDR3 is TGTGCCAGCAGTGAAGCGGTGGCAGGTCTTAGCACAGATACGCAGTATTTT. This chain connects TRBV25-1 to TRBJ2-3; no reliable D call. The germline V gene has CDR1 MGHDK and CDR2 SYGVNS. Trimming pared 2 bases from V and 0 bases from J, leaving 15 bases between. The CDR3 is made up of 17 amino acids.

The V gene is TRBV19, the J gene TRBJ1-5; D may be TRBD1 (5 bases). This CDR3 has 17 residues. The V end lost 3 bases, the J end lost 1 base, and 16 bases lay between the germline ends. Germline V gene sequence: CDR1 LNHDA, CDR2 SQIVND (reference sequence). The CDR3 is CASSMLKGPRSNQPQHF. CDR3 DNA: TGTGCCAGTAGTATGCTTAAGGGACCGAGAAGCAATCAGCCCCAGCATTTT.

This clone came up a few times. The chain combines TRBV5-4 with TRBJ1-2; possible D gene TRBD1, 6 bases. Trimming took 0 bases from V and 8 from J, leaving 14 bases between them. CDR1 and CDR2 from the germline V gene are SGHNT and YYREEE (reference sequence). This CDR3 is 14 amino acids long. The CDR3, as DNA: TGTGCCAGCAGCTTGGTATCGGGGGCGCTGGGCTACACCTTC. Its translation: CASSLVSGALGYTF.

This chain joins TRBV5-1 and TRBJ2-7; 13 nucleotides line up with TRBD2. The CDR3 loop spans 18 amino acids. Germline CDR1 and CDR2: SGHRS and YFSETQ. J gave up 0 bases and V 3 bases, and 9 bases lay outside the gene matches. CDR3 in amino acids: CASSSPQGLAGVSYEQYF. The CDR3 nucleotides are TGCGCCAGCAGCTCTCCGCAAGGACTAGCGGGGGTCTCCTACGAGCAGTACTTC.

The rearrangement uses TRBV5-1 and TRBJ2-5; TRBD2 aligns across 9 bases. This CDR3 is built from 16 residues. V shed 0 bases and J 2 bases; nucleotides not matched to a gene: 5. The germline V gene has CDR1 SGHRS and CDR2 YFSETQ. CDR3 nucleotides: TGCGCCAGCAGCTTGGGAGCGGGGGGCGGACAAGAGACCCAGTACTTC. Translating it yields CASSLGAGGGQETQYF.

This clone was seen a handful of times. The rearrangement links TRBV7-9 to TRBJ2-7; 7 nucleotides align to TRBD1. The ends lost 3 bases at V and 1 base at J; junction bases unmatched: 3. The CDR3 extends over 14 amino acids. The germline gives CDR1 SEHNR, CDR2 FQNEAQ (reference sequence). CDR3 bases: TGTGCCAGCAGCTTGGGACAGCCATCCTACGAGCAGTACTTC. Encoded protein: CASSLGQPSYEQYF. The full variable domain, completed using reference TRBV7-9 and TRBJ2-7, is DTGVSQNPRHKITKRGQNVTFRCDPISEHNRLYWYRQTLGQGPEFLTYFQNEAQLEKSRLLSDRFSAERPKGSFSTLEIQRTEQGDSAMYLCASSLGQPSYEQYFGPGTRLTVT.

The count of this clone is one. The chain couples TRBV5-1 to TRBJ2-7; no reliable D call. The CDR3 totals 14 residues. Germline values: CDR1 SGHRS, CDR2 YFSETQ. V was shortened by 0 bases and J by 5 bases, with 12 bases between the two germline ends. CDR3 in DNA: TGCGCCAGCAGCTTGGATAGGTCTGGCGACGAGCAGTACTTC. It specifies CASSLDRSGDEQYF. The whole variable domain, filled in from reference TRBV5-1 and TRBJ2-7, reads KAGVTQTPRYLIKTRGQQVTLSCSPISGHRSVSWYQQTPGQGLQFLFEYFSETQRNKGNFPGRFSGRQFSNSRSEMNVSTLELGDSALYLCASSLDRSGDEQYFGPGTRLTVT.

V and J are TRBV4-1 and TRBJ2-3; either TRBD1 or TRBD2 may supply D (5 bases each). Looked up from germline, CDR1 is MGHRA and CDR2 is YSYEKL. The germline V and J ends were trimmed by 0 bases and 2 bases, with 15 bases remaining between them. The CDR3 totals 17 residues. The CDR3 here is CASSQDVRVGDTDTQYF. The CDR3 DNA follows: TGCGCCAGCAGCCAAGACGTCCGGGTGGGGGACACAGATACGCAGTATTTT.

The chain has TRBV28 and TRBJ2-5, with D hard to call. Trimming removed 1 base at V and 7 bases at J, with 10 bases between. CDR3 length equals 13 residues. Germline V gene data show CDR1 as MDHEN and CDR2 as SYDVKM. CDR3 DNA sequence: TGTGCCAGCAGTTTATCTTTGCTCGGGACCCAGTACTTC. Residues: CASSLSLLGTQYF.

The chain recombines TRBV7-6 with TRBJ2-2; 7 positions agree with TRBD1. CDR3 size: 15 residues. Germline V gene lookup returns CDR1 SGHVS and CDR2 FNYEAQ. V gave up 4 bases and J gave up 13 bases; unmatched junction bases: 15. CDR3 amino acids: CASSSRDSETRGLFF. In nucleotides, the CDR3 is TGTGCCAGCAGCTCCCGGGACAGCGAAACCAGGGGGCTGTTTTTT.

The genes are TRBV18 and TRBJ1-1; 7 nucleotides agree with TRBD1. This CDR3 has 14 residues. CDR1 KGHSH and CDR2 LQKENI come from the germline V gene. With V trimmed by 3 bases and J by 0 bases, 1 base remained unmatched. Here the CDR3 reads CASSPGQLNTEAFF. CDR3 bases: TGTGCCAGCTCACCGGGACAGTTGAACACTGAAGCTTTCTTT.

The V call is TRBV4-1, the J call TRBJ1-5; D unresolved. This CDR3 region has 15 residues. Trimming took 0 bases from V and 4 from J, leaving 10 bases between them. The germline V gene encodes CDR1 MGHRA and CDR2 YSYEKL. The CDR3 DNA sequence: TGCGCCAGCAGCCAAGACCTGGGTCTTAATCAGCCCCAGCATTTT. The encoded protein is CASSQDLGLNQPQHF.

In its sample, this clone was seen once. The chain recombines TRBV7-8 with TRBJ1-5; D is perhaps TRBD1 (5 bases). V lost 0 bases to trimming and J lost 2 bases, with 17 bases between them. This CDR3 spans 18 amino acids. The germline V gene has CDR1 SGHVS and CDR2 FQNEAQ. Here the CDR3 reads CASSLAWGSQGGNQPQHF. CDR3 coding DNA: TGTGCCAGCAGCTTAGCGTGGGGCTCCCAGGGAGGCAATCAGCCCCAGCATTTT.

The CDR3 loop is CASSSRGRGETQYF. The CDR3 region has the DNA TGTGCCAGCAGCTCGAGGGGGCGCGGAGAGACCCAGTACTTC. The rearrangement links TRBV7-9 to TRBJ2-5, with TRBD1 identical over 7 bases. The ends lost 4 bases at V and 4 bases at J; junction bases unmatched: 6. This CDR3 is 14 amino acids long. Germline-derived CDR1 and CDR2 are SEHNR and FQNEAQ (reference sequence).

The chain uses TRBV5-1 and TRBJ2-7; TRBD2 matches 7 bases. Trimming removed 7 bases from V and 2 bases from J; junction bases left unmatched: 18. This CDR3 spans 17 amino acids. Germline CDR1 SGHRS, CDR2 YFSETQ. CDR3 sequence (DNA): TGCGCCAGCGAGGGATTTACGGCCAGCGGGGACGCCTACGAGCAGTACTTC. Its protein is CASEGFTASGDAYEQYF.

This chain uses TRBV7-2 with TRBJ1-6; 9 nucleotides match TRBD1. The CDR3 covers 16 residues. J gave up 7 bases and V 5 bases, and 9 bases lay outside the gene matches. Germline V gene sequence: CDR1 SGHTA, CDR2 FQGNSA. As DNA, the CDR3 is TGTGCCAGCAGCGAGCGACCGGGACAGGGAAATTCACCCCTCCACTTT. It translates to CASSERPGQGNSPLHF.

CDR3 sequence: CASSPPSGNPYGYTF. The CDR3 nucleotides are TGTGCCAGCTCACCACCGTCAGGGAATCCCTATGGCTACACCTTC. The rearrangement joins TRBV18 to TRBJ1-2, with a possible D match to TRBD1 (5 bases). The CDR3 covers 15 residues. The germline gives CDR1 KGHSH, CDR2 LQKENI. V dropped 0 bases and J dropped 4 bases, with 12 bases sitting between them.

The V call is TRBV11-2, the J call TRBJ1-1; the D is unclear. Looked up from germline, CDR1 is SGHAT and CDR2 is FQNNGV. V lost 1 base and J lost 4, with 10 bases in between. The CDR3 has 14 residues. The CDR3 nucleotides read TGTGCCAGCAGCTTAGCCTGGGGTGGCACTGAAGCTTTCTTT. This sequence encodes CASSLAWGGTEAFF.

This sequence joins TRBV28 and TRBJ1-5; weak D call: TRBD1 (6 bases). Germline loops: CDR1 MDHEN, CDR2 SYDVKM. Trimming removed 7 bases at V and 2 bases at J, with 15 bases between. The CDR3 contains 15 residues. For the CDR3, the DNA is TGTGCCAGCACCACGGGAGCAGGGGGCAATCAGCCCCAGCATTTT. Translated, it gives CASTTGAGGNQPQHF.

The chain joins TRBV19 to TRBJ1-5; 9 bases match TRBD1. Germline V lookup: CDR1 LNHDA, CDR2 SQIVND (reference sequence). This CDR3 contains 14 residues. V shed 10 bases, J shed 6 bases, and the junction held 10 bases outside the gene matches. The CDR3 DNA is TGTGCCACTAACGACAGGGGGGCGGTTCAGCCCCAGCATTTT. Translated: CATNDRGAVQPQHF.

J is TRBJ1-5 and V is TRBV28; 9 nucleotides match TRBD1. The CDR3 totals 16 residues. V dropped 5 bases and J dropped 2; count of bases not matched to a gene: 7. Germline V gene lookup returns CDR1 MDHEN and CDR2 SYDVKM. CDR3 protein: CASSIADRGGNQPQHF. The CDR3 region has the DNA TGTGCCAGCAGTATAGCAGACAGGGGGGGCAATCAGCCCCAGCATTTT.

The V gene is TRBV27, the J gene TRBJ1-4, with 8 bases identical to TRBD1. This CDR3 has 13 residues. Trimming removed 5 bases from V and 8 bases from J; junction bases left unmatched: 4. Germline V lookup: CDR1 MNHEY, CDR2 SMNVEV (reference sequence). The CDR3 protein is CASSTRQGEKLFF. For the CDR3, the DNA is TGTGCCAGCAGTACACGACAGGGGGAAAAACTGTTTTTT.

The rearrangement uses TRBV5-1 and TRBJ1-1, with 9 bases fitting TRBD1. The length of the CDR3 is 15 residues. Germline V gene data show CDR1 as SGHRS and CDR2 as YFSETQ. V trimming: 5 bases; J trimming: 3 bases; junction bases outside the gene matches: 8. The CDR3 DNA follows: TGCGCCAGCAGTCAACCTACAGGGGGCCACACTGAAGCTTTCTTT. Its translation is CASSQPTGGHTEAFF.

V is TRBV5-1 and J is TRBJ2-3, with TRBD2 identical over 11 bases. Per germline, CDR1 SGHRS and CDR2 YFSETQ. The length of the CDR3 is 15 residues. V was clipped by 4 bases and J by 5 bases; unmatched bases: 6. As DNA, the CDR3 is TGCGCCAGCAGCATGGGACTAGCGGTAGGAGATACGCAGTATTTT. Amino acid sequence: CASSMGLAVGDTQYF.

The J gene is TRBJ1-6, the V gene TRBV11-3; D is uncertain. CDR3 length equals 13 residues. Germline CDR1 SGHNT, CDR2 YENEEA. Trimming pared 0 bases from V and 11 bases from J, leaving 8 bases between. CDR3 residues: CASSLESRTPLHF. Here the CDR3 DNA reads TGTGCCAGCAGCTTAGAATCTCGTACACCCCTCCACTTT.

The chain links TRBV30 to TRBJ2-2; D is perhaps TRBD1 (5 bases). Germline V CDR1 and CDR2: GTSNPN, SVGIG (reference sequence). With 1 base removed from V and 3 bases from J, the gap between germline ends came to 15 bases. The CDR3 is 16 amino acids. The DNA of the CDR3 is TGTGCCTGGAGTGGGGCAGGGTACCCGGACACCGGGGAGCTGTTTTTT. Translated: CAWSGAGYPDTGELFF.